The 21 T cell receptor beta chains reported below all come from one sample, sequenced in a study of T cell repertoires in cytomegalovirus infection (dated by TCRdb to between 2019 and 2020). The reads were generated on an Illumina HiSeq 1500. The public reads were reprocessed in TCRdb via fastp at Q25 and MiXCR, keeping in-frame beta chains. Duplicate CDR3 protein sequences are folded into a single record with the most common DNA and genes. Here the sample has hundreds of thousands of distinct CDR3 sequences; about 33% occur a single time. Of the sample, over 10% falls within the top ten clones. Taken with the paper, the label for treatment or condition translates to: in vitro stimulation with specific CMV peptide epitopes to enrich CMV-specific T cells. Their target antigens are unknown. The sample in question was cultured CD8+ T cells from PBMCs, obtained from culture after CMV antigen stimulation. These receptors came from a human donor in good health (CMV status not recorded). Some clones in this sample may be carry-over from other donors' samples.

The V call is TRBV2, the J call TRBJ1-4; D perhaps matches TRBD1 (5 bases). Trimming took off 3 bases at V and 8 bases at J, with 16 bases between the two ends. In germline, CDR1 is SNHLY, CDR2 FYNNEI. CDR3 length: 15 amino acids. The chain's CDR3 is CASSERSGRAEKLFF. The CDR3 nucleotides are TGTGCCAGCAGTGAGAGATCAGGGCGGGCAGAAAAACTGTTTTTT. The whole variable domain, remainder taken from reference TRBV2 and TRBJ1-4, is EPEVTQTPSHQVTQMGQEVILRCVPISNHLYFYWYRQILGQKVEFLVSFYNNEISEKSEIFDDQFSVERPDGSNFTLKIRSTKLEDSAMYFCASSERSGRAEKLFFGSGTQLSVL.

V is TRBV15 and J is TRBJ1-1; a possible D gene is TRBD1 (6 bases). V lost 4 bases, J lost 4 bases, and 10 bases lay in between. From germline, CDR1 is LNHNV and CDR2 YYDKDF (reference sequence). The CDR3 is made up of 13 amino acids. The chain's CDR3 is CATSTRGGTEAFF. DNA for the CDR3: TGTGCCACCAGCACGAGGGGGGGCACTGAAGCTTTCTTT.

This clonotype was counted ten times or more. V is TRBV27 and J is TRBJ2-2, with TRBD2 as a possible D gene (6 bases). The V gene lost 6 bases and the J gene lost 2 bases, with 10 bases spanning the gap. CDR1 and CDR2 (germline): MNHEY, SMNVEV (reference sequence). The length of the CDR3 is 14 residues. In nucleotides, the CDR3 is TGTGCCAGCAGCTCCGGGACTAACACCGGGGAGCTGTTTTTT. Translating gives CASSSGTNTGELFF.

The chain recombines TRBV12-5 with TRBJ2-2; 8 nucleotides align to TRBD2. This CDR3 is built from 16 residues. V lost 3 bases to trimming and J lost 3 bases; unmatched junction nucleotides: 6. Germline values: CDR1 LGHNT, CDR2 FRNRAP. The CDR3 is CASGFASGGDTGELFF. For the CDR3, the DNA is TGTGCTAGTGGTTTCGCCAGCGGGGGAGACACCGGGGAGCTGTTTTTT.

This clonotype showed up just a few times. The V gene is TRBV6-5, the J gene TRBJ2-7; 10 bases agree with TRBD1. The J segment lost 5 bases and the V segment lost 0 bases, leaving 1 base of the junction unmatched. The CDR3 runs to 14 residues. CDR1 is MNHEY, CDR2 SVGAGI, per germline. The CDR3 sequence is CASSYSGTGDEQYF. The CDR3, as DNA: TGTGCCAGCAGTTACTCCGGGACAGGGGACGAGCAGTACTTC.

This clonotype was seen a few times. The chain uses TRBV27 and TRBJ1-5, with a weak D call TRBD1 (5 bases). V was shortened by 5 bases and J by 9 bases, with 17 bases between the two germline ends. From germline, CDR1 is MNHEY and CDR2 SMNVEV (reference sequence). The CDR3 is 14 amino acids. This chain's CDR3 is CASSNRDLQTPQHF. In nucleotides, the CDR3 is TGTGCCAGCAGTAACCGGGACCTCCAGACGCCCCAGCATTTT.

Regarding this clonotype: Mismatch with germline at one junction end may stem from a read error. This chain uses TRBV14 with TRBJ2-5; D might be TRBD2 (6 bases). Per germline, CDR1 SGHDN and CDR2 FVKESK. This CDR3 has 18 residues. The CDR3 nucleotides read TGTGCCAGCAGCCAAGATTTTACAGGAACGGGGGACCAAGAGACCCAGCACTTC. It codes for CASSQDFTGTGDQETQHF.

This clonotype was counted only a few times. The chain employs TRBV6-4 and TRBJ1-1; 10 bases map to TRBD1. CDR1 is MRHNA and CDR2 is SNTAGT in the germline V gene. The CDR3 is 20 amino acids. V shed 4 bases, J shed 8 bases, and the junction held 25 bases outside the gene matches. CDR3 coding DNA: TGTGCCAGCAGTGGGCCGACAGGGGGCCTTTATAAGGCCGCGGTGGTCGAAGCTTTCTTT. Amino acids: CASSGPTGGLYKAAVVEAFF.

This clonotype was detected only once. This sequence joins TRBV5-4 and TRBJ1-4, with D possibly matching TRBD1 (6 bases). Germline CDR1 reads SGHNT; CDR2 reads YYREEE (reference sequence). The CDR3 consists of 14 residues. The germline V and J ends were trimmed by 4 bases and 6 bases, with 13 bases remaining between them. The CDR3 region has the DNA TGTGCCAGCAGCCCCAGGGGACTGGATGAAAAACTGTTTTTT. Its protein is CASSPRGLDEKLFF. Full variable domain (missing parts from reference TRBV5-4 and TRBJ1-4): ETGVTQSPTHLIKTRGQQVTLRCSSQSGHNTVSWYQQALGQGPQFIFQYYREEENGRGNFPPRFSGLQFPNYSSELNVNALELDDSALYLCASSPRGLDEKLFFGSGTQLSVL.

This clonotype was seen ten or more times. A junction boundary mismatches the germline segment, possibly from a read error. The chain joins TRBV5-1 to TRBJ2-7, with D perhaps TRBD1 or TRBD2 (6 bases each). Germline assignment: CDR1 SGHRS and CDR2 YFSETQ. The CDR3 loop spans 14 amino acids. The CDR3 DNA sequence: TGTGCCAGCAGCTTAGCGGACAGCTCCTACGAGCAGTACTTC. Translation: CASSLADSSYEQYF.

Only a few counts were recorded for this clonotype. The chain recombines TRBV2 with TRBJ1-1, with D maybe TRBD1 (5 bases). Germline values: CDR1 SNHLY, CDR2 FYNNEI. The CDR3 contains 13 residues. The germline V and J ends were trimmed by 6 bases and 12 bases, with 20 bases remaining between them. This CDR3 is CASSNTGTAGTFF. CDR3 DNA: TGTGCCAGCAGCAATACCGGGACCGCAGGAACTTTCTTT. The full variable domain, its missing parts supplied by reference TRBV2 and TRBJ1-1, is EPEVTQTPSHQVTQMGQEVILRCVPISNHLYFYWYRQILGQKVEFLVSFYNNEISEKSEIFDDQFSVERPDGSNFTLKIRSTKLEDSAMYFCASSNTGTAGTFFGQGTRLTVV.

This clonotype occurred a few times. V usage is TRBV4-3 and J usage is TRBJ2-1, with 8 positions matching TRBD1. This CDR3 comprises 16 residues. Germline lookup yields CDR1 LGHNA and CDR2 YSLEER. After removal of 0 bases from V and 7 bases from J, the junction contained 8 bases not matched to a gene. As DNA, the CDR3 is TGCGCCAGCAGCCAAGAGACTCAGGGGGCGCAGAATGAGCAGTTCTTC. Its protein is CASSQETQGAQNEQFF.

The chain links TRBV6-2 or TRBV6-3 to TRBJ1-1; D unclear. This CDR3 is 15 amino acids long. Trimming removed 2 bases from V and 0 bases from J, with 10 bases in between. Germline V CDR1 and CDR2: MNHEY, SVGEGT. The CDR3 coding sequence is TGTGCCAGCAGTTACGTTCAGGTTTTGAACACTGAAGCTTTCTTT. Its translation is CASSYVQVLNTEAFF.

The sample holds a few counts of this clonotype. The chain combines TRBV5-6 with TRBJ2-7; 7 bases are a match to TRBD1. V trimming: 1 base; J trimming: 5 bases; junction bases outside the gene matches: 9. This CDR3 is 15 amino acids long. CDR1 is SGHDT and CDR2 is YYEEEE in the germline V gene. The chain's CDR3 is CASSLWYRGSHEQYF. As DNA, the CDR3 is TGTGCCAGCAGCTTGTGGTACAGGGGATCCCACGAGCAGTACTTC.

This chain links TRBV29-1 with TRBJ2-5; no clear D. This CDR3 comprises 13 residues. Trimming stripped 4 bases from V and 1 base from J, with 10 bases between. Germline V gene sequence: CDR1 SQVTM, CDR2 ANQGSEA. This chain's CDR3 is CSVGTRAQETQYF. The CDR3 DNA reads as TGCAGCGTTGGAACGAGAGCCCAAGAGACCCAGTACTTC.

The gene calls are TRBV2 and TRBJ2-7; perhaps D is TRBD1 or TRBD2 (6 bases each). V was pared by 6 bases and J by 4 bases, with 22 bases between. CDR3 size: 16 residues. The germline V gene has CDR1 SNHLY and CDR2 FYNNEI. CDR3 amino acids: CASSSPPGGSRYEQYF. CDR3 nucleotides: TGTGCCAGCAGCTCCCCCCCCGGGGGCAGTCGGTACGAGCAGTACTTC.

The J gene is TRBJ1-5, the V gene TRBV28, with D hard to call. From germline, CDR1 is MDHEN and CDR2 SYDVKM. The length of the CDR3 is 16 residues. V lost 3 bases and J lost 2, with 14 bases in between. The CDR3 nucleotides read TGTGCCAGCAGTTTTTACGGACTTACGGGCAATCAGCCCCAGCATTTT. Protein: CASSFYGLTGNQPQHF.

This clonotype was recorded a few times. V usage is TRBV24-1 and J usage is TRBJ2-1; 8 bases match TRBD2. The CDR3 is 16 residues long. Germline loops: CDR1 KGHDR, CDR2 SFDVKD. Germline trimming cut 3 bases from V and 0 bases from J; bases unmatched to any gene: 3. The chain's CDR3 is CATSDQTSASYNEQFF. The DNA for the CDR3 is TGTGCCACCAGTGATCAGACTAGCGCCTCCTACAATGAGCAGTTCTTC.

The chain has TRBV25-1 and TRBJ1-2, with a weak D call TRBD1 (5 bases). The V gene lost 1 base and the J gene lost 2 bases, with 5 bases spanning the gap. The CDR3 is 13 residues long. CDR1 is MGHDK, CDR2 SYGVNS, per germline. This CDR3 is CASSESGNYGYTF. The CDR3 DNA sequence: TGTGCCAGCAGTGAATCAGGGAACTATGGCTACACCTTC.

In this sample, this clonotype turned up many times. The CDR3 DNA follows: TGTGCCAGCAGCCTTCCCTCCAGGGGGGCCGATAACACAGATACGCAGTATTTT. Translated, it gives CASSLPSRGADNTDTQYF. V and J are TRBV7-2 and TRBJ2-3; TRBD1 might be the D (7 bases). Deletions cut 5 bases from V and 2 bases from J, with 23 bases between. Germline assignment: CDR1 SGHTA and CDR2 FQGNSA. This CDR3 has 18 residues. The complete variable domain, with remaining parts taken from reference TRBV7-2 and TRBJ2-3, reads GAGVSQSPSNKVTEKGKDVELRCDPISGHTALYWYRQSLGQGLEFLIYFQGNSAPDKSGLPSDRFSAERTGGSVSTLTIQRTQQEDSAVYLCASSLPSRGADNTDTQYFGPGTRLTVL.

This clonotype was counted between two and nine times. CDR3 amino acids: CASRVAGGYTGELFF. CDR3 bases: TGTGCCAGTCGGGTAGCGGGGGGTTACACCGGGGAGCTGTTTTTT. The chain uses TRBV28 and TRBJ2-2; 10 positions match TRBD2. The trim removed 9 bases at V and 3 bases at J, leaving 7 bases unmatched. Germline CDR1 MDHEN, CDR2 SYDVKM. The CDR3 consists of 15 residues.